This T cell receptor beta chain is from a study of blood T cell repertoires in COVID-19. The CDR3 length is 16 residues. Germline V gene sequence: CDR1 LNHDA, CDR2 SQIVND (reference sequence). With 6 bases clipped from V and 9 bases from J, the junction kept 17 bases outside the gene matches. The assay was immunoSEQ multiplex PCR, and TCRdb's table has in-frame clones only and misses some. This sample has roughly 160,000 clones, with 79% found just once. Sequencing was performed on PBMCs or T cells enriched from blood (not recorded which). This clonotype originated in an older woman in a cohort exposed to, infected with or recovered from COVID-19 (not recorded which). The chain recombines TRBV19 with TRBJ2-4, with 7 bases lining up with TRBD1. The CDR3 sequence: CASSASQGRGDGIQYF. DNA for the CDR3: TGTGCCAGTAGCGCTTCACAGGGGAGAGGAGATGGCATTCAGTACTTC.